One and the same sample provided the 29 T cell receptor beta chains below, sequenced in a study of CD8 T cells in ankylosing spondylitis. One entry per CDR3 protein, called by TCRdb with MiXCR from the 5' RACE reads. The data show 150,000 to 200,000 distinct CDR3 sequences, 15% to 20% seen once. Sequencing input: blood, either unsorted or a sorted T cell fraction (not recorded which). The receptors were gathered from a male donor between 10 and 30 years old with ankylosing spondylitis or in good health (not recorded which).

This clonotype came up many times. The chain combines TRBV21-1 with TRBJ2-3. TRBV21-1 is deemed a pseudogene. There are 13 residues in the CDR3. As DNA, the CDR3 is TGTGCCAGCAGAAACAGGGCACCAGATACGCAGTATTTT. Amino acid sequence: CASRNRAPDTQYF.

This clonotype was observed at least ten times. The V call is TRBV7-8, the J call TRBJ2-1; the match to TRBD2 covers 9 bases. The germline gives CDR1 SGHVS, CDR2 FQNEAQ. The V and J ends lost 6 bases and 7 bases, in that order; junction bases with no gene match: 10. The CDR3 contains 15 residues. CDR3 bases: TGTGCCAGCAGGTCCCCTAGCGGGATATATAATGAGCAGTTCTTC. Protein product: CASRSPSGIYNEQFF.

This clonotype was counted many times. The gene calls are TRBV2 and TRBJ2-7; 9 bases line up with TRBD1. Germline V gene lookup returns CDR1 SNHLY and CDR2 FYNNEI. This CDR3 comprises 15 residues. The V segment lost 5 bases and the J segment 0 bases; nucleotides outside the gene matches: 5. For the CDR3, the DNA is TGTGCCAGCAGTATGGGACAGGGCAGCTCCTACGAGCAGTACTTC. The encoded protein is CASSMGQGSSYEQYF.

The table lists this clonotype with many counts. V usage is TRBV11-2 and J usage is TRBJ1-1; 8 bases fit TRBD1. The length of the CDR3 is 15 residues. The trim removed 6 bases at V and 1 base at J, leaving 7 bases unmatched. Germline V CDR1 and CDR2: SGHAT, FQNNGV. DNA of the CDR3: TGTGCCAGCAGTCCTAGGACAGGGTCGAACACTGAAGCTTTCTTT. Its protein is CASSPRTGSNTEAFF.

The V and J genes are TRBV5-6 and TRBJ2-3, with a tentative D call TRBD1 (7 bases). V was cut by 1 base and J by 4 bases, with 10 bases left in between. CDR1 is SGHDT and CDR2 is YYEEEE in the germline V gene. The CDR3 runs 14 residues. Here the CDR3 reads CASSLTRGADTQYF. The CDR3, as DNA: TGTGCCAGCAGCTTGACCAGGGGGGCAGATACGCAGTATTTT.

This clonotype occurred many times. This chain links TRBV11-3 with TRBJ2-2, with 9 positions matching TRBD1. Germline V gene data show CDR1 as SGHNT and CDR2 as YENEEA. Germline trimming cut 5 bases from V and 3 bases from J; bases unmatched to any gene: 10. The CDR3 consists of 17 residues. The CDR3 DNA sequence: TGTGCCAGCAGCCCGAACAGGGGGCTATTATACACCGGGGAGCTGTTTTTT. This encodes CASSPNRGLLYTGELFF. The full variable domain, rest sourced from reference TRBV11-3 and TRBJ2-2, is EAGVVQSPRYKIIEKKQPVAFWCNPISGHNTLYWYLQNLGQGPELLIRYENEEAVDDSQLPKDRFSAERLKGVDSTLKIQPAELGDSAVYLCASSPNRGLLYTGELFFGEGSRLTVL.

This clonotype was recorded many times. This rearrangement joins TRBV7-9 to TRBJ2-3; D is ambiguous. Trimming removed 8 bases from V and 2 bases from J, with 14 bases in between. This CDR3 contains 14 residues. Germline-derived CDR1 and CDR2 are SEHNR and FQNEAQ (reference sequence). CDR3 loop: CASCEETLTDTQYF. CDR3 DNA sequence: TGTGCCAGCTGTGAGGAGACACTCACAGATACGCAGTATTTT.

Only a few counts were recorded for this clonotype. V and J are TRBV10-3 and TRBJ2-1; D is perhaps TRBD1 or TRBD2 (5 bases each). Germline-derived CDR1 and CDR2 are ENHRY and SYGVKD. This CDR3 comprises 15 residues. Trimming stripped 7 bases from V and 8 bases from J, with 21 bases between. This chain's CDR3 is CAINSRDGTLDEQFF. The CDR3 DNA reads TGTGCCATCAACAGCCGGGACGGAACCCTGGATGAGCAGTTCTTC.

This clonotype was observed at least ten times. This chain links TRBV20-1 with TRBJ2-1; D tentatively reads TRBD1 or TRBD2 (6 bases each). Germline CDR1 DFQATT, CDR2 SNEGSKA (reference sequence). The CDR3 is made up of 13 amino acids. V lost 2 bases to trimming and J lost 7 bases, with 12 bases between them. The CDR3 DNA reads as TGCAGTGCTAGAAGGGGGACTGTTAATGAGCAGTTCTTC. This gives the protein CSARRGTVNEQFF.

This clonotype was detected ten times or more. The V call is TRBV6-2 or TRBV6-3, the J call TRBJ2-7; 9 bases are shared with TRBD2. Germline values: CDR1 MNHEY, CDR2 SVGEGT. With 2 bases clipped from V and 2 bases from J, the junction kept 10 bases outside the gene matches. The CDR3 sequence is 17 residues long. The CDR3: CASSYPPWSGGTYEQYF. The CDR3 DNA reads TGTGCCAGCAGTTACCCTCCCTGGAGCGGGGGGACCTACGAGCAGTACTTC.

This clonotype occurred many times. The CDR3 region is CSVEERSGAFSNTQYF. The CDR3 DNA reads as TGCAGCGTTGAAGAGAGGTCAGGGGCGTTTTCAAATACGCAGTATTTT. V is TRBV29-1 and J is TRBJ2-3; possible D gene TRBD1, 6 bases. The germline V gene encodes CDR1 SQVTM and CDR2 ANQGSEA. Trimming left V 0 bases short and J 7 bases short, with 20 bases between. This CDR3 is built from 16 residues.

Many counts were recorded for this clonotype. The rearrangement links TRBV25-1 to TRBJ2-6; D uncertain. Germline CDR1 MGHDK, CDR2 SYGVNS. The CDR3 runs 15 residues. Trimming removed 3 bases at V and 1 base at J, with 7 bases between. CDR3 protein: CASSEERSGANVLTF. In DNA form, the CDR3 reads TGTGCCAGCAGTGAGGAGCGTTCTGGGGCCAACGTCCTGACTTTC.

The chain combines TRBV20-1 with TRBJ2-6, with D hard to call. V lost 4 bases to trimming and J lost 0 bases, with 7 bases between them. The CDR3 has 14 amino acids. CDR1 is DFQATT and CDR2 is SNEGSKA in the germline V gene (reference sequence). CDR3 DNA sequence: TGCAGTGCTATGGACCACTCTGGGGCCAACGTCCTGACTTTC. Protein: CSAMDHSGANVLTF.

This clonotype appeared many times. CDR3 in amino acids: CASSHGLAGDPIYNEQFF. In DNA, the CDR3 is TGCGCCAGCAGCCATGGACTAGCGGGAGACCCGATTTACAATGAGCAGTTCTTC. V and J are TRBV4-1 and TRBJ2-1, with 13 bases identical to TRBD2. V lost 3 bases, J lost 4 bases, and 9 bases stayed unmatched. The CDR3 is 18 residues long. Germline V gives CDR1 MGHRA, CDR2 YSYEKL.

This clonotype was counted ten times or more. The CDR3 sequence: CSAELLARSYNEQFF. For the CDR3, the DNA is TGCAGTGCTGAACTTTTGGCGCGCTCCTACAATGAGCAGTTCTTC. The chain has TRBV20-1 and TRBJ2-1, with unresolved D. Germline lookup yields CDR1 DFQATT and CDR2 SNEGSKA (reference sequence). This CDR3 has 15 amino acids. The V and J ends lost 5 bases and 0 bases respectively, with 14 bases between them.

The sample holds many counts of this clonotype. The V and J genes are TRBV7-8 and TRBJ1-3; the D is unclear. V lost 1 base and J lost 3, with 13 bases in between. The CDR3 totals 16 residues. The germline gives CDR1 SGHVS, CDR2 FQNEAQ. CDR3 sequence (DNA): TGTGCCAGCAGCTTAGAAGCGGGGAGCGGTGGAAACACCATATATTTT. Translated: CASSLEAGSGGNTIYF.

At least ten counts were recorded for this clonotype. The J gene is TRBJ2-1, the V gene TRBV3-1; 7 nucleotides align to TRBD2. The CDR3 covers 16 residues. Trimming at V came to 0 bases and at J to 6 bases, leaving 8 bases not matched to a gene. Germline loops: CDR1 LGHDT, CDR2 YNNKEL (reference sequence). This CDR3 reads CASSQDRGLQSNEQFF. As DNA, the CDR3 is TGTGCCAGCAGCCAAGATCGGGGACTACAAAGCAATGAGCAGTTCTTC.

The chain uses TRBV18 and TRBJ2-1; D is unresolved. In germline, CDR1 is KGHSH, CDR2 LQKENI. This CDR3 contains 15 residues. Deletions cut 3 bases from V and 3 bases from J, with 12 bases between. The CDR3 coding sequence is TGTGCCAGCTCACCCGCTCGGACGGTCTACAATGAGCAGTTCTTC. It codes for CASSPARTVYNEQFF.

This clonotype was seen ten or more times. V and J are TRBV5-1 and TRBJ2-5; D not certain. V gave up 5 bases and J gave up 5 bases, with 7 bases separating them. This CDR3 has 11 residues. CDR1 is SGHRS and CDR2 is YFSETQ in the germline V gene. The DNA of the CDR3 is TGCGCCAGCAGACAGAAGGAGACCCAGTACTTC. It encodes CASRQKETQYF.

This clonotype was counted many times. The CDR3 DNA sequence: TGTGCCAGCAGCCAAGGGCACCAAGAGACCCAGTACTTC. Its translation: CASSQGHQETQYF. The J gene is TRBJ2-5, the V gene TRBV3-1; unclear D gene. CDR3 size: 13 residues. Trimming shortened V by 1 base and J by 0 bases, and 3 bases separated the two germline ends. CDR1 is LGHDT and CDR2 is YNNKEL in the germline V gene (reference sequence).

CDR3: CASSPKDRNTEAFF. As DNA, the CDR3 is TGTGCCAGCTCGCCCAAGGACAGAAACACTGAAGCTTTCTTT. The chain uses TRBV18 and TRBJ1-1; weak D call: TRBD1 (6 bases). The CDR3 consists of 14 residues. Germline CDR1 and CDR2: KGHSH and LQKENI. Deletions cut 6 bases from V and 2 bases from J, with 13 bases between.

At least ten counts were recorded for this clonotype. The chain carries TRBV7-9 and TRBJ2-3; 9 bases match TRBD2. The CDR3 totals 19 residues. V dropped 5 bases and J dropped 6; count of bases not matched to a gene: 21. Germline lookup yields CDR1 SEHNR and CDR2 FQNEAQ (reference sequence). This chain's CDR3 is CASSKGESASGILRDTQYF. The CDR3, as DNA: TGTGCCAGCAGCAAGGGCGAATCGGCTAGCGGGATATTGAGGGATACGCAGTATTTT.

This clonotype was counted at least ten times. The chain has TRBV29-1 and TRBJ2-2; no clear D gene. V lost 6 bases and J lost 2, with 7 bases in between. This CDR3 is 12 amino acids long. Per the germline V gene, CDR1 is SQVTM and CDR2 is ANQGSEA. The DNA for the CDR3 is TGCAGCGTAATACTCAACACCGGGGAGCTGTTTTTT. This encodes CSVILNTGELFF.

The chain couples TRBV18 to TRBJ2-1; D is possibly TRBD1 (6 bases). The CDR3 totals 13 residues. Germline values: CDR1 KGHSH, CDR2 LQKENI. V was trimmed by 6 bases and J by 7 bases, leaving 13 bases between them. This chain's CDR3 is CASSLKTGNEQFF. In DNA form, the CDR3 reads TGTGCCAGCTCGCTCAAAACAGGGAATGAGCAGTTCTTC.

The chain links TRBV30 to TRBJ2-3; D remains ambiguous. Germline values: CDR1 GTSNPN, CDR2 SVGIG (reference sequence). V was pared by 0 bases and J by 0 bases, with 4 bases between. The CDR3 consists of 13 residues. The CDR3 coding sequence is TGTGCCTGGAGTGTAAGGAGCACAGATACGCAGTATTTT. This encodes CAWSVRSTDTQYF.

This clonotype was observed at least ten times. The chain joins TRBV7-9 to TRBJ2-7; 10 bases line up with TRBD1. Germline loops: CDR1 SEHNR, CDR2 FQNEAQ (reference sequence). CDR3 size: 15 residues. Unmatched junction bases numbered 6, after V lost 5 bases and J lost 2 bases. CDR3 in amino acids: CASSPAGQGPYEQYF. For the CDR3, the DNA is TGTGCCAGCAGCCCAGCGGGACAGGGGCCCTACGAGCAGTACTTC.

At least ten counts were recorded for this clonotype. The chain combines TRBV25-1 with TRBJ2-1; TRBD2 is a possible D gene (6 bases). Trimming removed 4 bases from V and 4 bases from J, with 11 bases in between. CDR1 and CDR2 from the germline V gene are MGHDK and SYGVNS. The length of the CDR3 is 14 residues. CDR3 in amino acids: CASSGAGTYNEQFF. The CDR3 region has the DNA TGTGCCAGCAGTGGGGCGGGAACTTACAATGAGCAGTTCTTC.

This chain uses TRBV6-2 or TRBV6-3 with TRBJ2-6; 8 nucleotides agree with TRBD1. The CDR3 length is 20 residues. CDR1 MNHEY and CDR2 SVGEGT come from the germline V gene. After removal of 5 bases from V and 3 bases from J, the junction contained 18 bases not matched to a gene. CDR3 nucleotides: TGTGCCAGCAGTAGGGGAGAGACCAGGGGGCCTCTCTTTGGGGCCAACGTCCTGACTTTC. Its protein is CASSRGETRGPLFGANVLTF.

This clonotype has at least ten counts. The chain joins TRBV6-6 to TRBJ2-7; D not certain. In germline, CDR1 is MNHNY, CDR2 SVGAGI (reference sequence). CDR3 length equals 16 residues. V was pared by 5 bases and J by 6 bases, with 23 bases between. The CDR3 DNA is TGTGCCAGCAGTCCCGAACTCGCCAAAATAGAAGGCGAGCAGTACGTC. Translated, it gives CASSPELAKIEGEQYV.